The rows below give T cell receptor beta chains drawn from one sample of a study of blood T cell repertoires in COVID-19. Some clones are missing from TCRdb's copy, which holds only in-frame ones; the method was immunoSEQ multiplex PCR. The data contain about 80,000 clones, just under 85% of them seen just once; the ten biggest clones take up 18%. Sequencing was done on a sample of peripheral blood. These receptors all come from a man aged 80 or over with active or convalescent COVID-19. Each CDR3 is given with its conserved first and last residue. The D gene is left open where the match is weak.

NA TRBV19 CASSGNHKTQPQHF
NA TRBV28 CASSLFGQGSLQVQPQHF
NA TRBV2 CATKKGRGTNQPQHF
TRBD1 TRBV18 CASSSSGQDSAQYF
TRBD1 TRBV4-2 CASSQDRDRGFYNSPLHF
NA TRBV6-4 CASSALGGGEQFF
TRBD1 TRBV6-1 CASSEGGQGHGYTF
TRBD1 TRBV7-2 CASSPNRGTNEKLFF
TRBD1 TRBV11-2 CASSLAGGTAFF
NA TRBV19 CASSRSGDHSPLHF
TRBD1 TRBV28 CASRTRTGGTEGWIEAFF
NA TRBV15 CATSRGIGSRSTNEKLFF
NA TRBV28 CASSLGGRESPLHF
TRBD1 TRBV11-2 CASSNWDSFYNEQFF
NA TRBV27 CASSFGEGPYNSPLHF
TRBD2 TRBV18 CASSPSGGPIETQYF
TRBD1 TRBV28 CASSVRTGNFGELFF
NA TRBV29-1 CSANRAPNEKLFF
NA TRBV7-9 CASSLSLNTEAFF
NA TRBV28 CATAANTEAFF
NA TRBV18 CASSPSDSLNQPQHF
TRBD2 TRBV5-1 CASSWGGWGPNGDTQYF
TRBD2 TRBV7-2 CASSLGIGAGGAGELFF
NA TRBV28 CASSPHRSAEAFF
TRBD2 TRBV7-8 CASSLVGTTNNNEQFF
TRBD1 TRBV28 CASSLTGVYQPQHF
NA TRBV19 CATTQGYSGANVLTF
NA TRBV23-1 CASRTGMNTEAFF
NA TRBV7-9 CASSFVPANYGYTF
TRBD2 TRBV5-1 CASSLGLAGTEAGELFF
NA TRBV28 CASRPAVRGKQPQHF
NA TRBV4-1 CASSQDSYRFNSPLHF
TRBD2 TRBV2 CASSIRAGGNSDTQYF
TRBD2 TRBV7-7 CASSLAGGAWETQYF
NA TRBV14 CASSQIMNTEAFF
NA TRBV15 CATSRDVNNEQFF
NA TRBV5-1 CASSTWGGDTQYF
TRBD2 TRBV18 CASSPSGASTDTQYF
TRBD2 TRBV20-1 CSGAGGGAQYF
NA TRBV10-2 CASSEGGLAKNIQYF
NA TRBV27 CATAKGVVGNTEAFF
TRBD1 TRBV7-2 CASSLERGRETQYF
TRBD1 TRBV3-1/TRBV3-2 CASSPRDRLNQPQHF
NA TRBV3-1/TRBV3-2 CASSQPTGTTAGNTIYF
NA TRBV7-6 CASSAREKLFF
NA TRBV6-5 CASSYGAHYGYTF
TRBD1 TRBV7-6 CASSRDRGRDTQYF
NA TRBV3-1/TRBV3-2 CASSQRWQGAPNEKLFF
NA TRBV12-3/TRBV12-4 CASSSSGSNTIYF
TRBD2 TRBV11-3 CASSLDGGRDIPGELFF
NA TRBV7-2 CASGGRVNSPLHF
NA TRBV11-3 CASSSESRVGQETQYF
TRBD1 TRBV5-1 CASSDRVYEQFF
NA TRBV18 CASSPLQAANTEAFF
TRBD2 TRBV6-2/TRBV6-3 CASSYRTSGSRDTGELFF